The next 8 T cell receptor beta chains were all read from a single sample in a study of blood T cell repertoires in COVID-19. Measured with immunoSEQ multiplex PCR; TCRdb has only the in-frame clones, and not every one. Of about 300,000 clones listed, around nine tenths are singletons. The sample consisted of PBMCs or T cells enriched from blood (not recorded which). The receptor source for this set is a woman between 50 and 59 years old who had been exposed to COVID-19.

This sequence joins TRBV28 and TRBJ1-6; TRBD1 matches 7 bases. V trimming: 7 bases; J trimming: 7 bases; junction bases outside the gene matches: 7. CDR1 and CDR2 from the germline V gene are MDHEN and SYDVKM. This CDR3 comprises 14 residues. The CDR3 here is CASTRQGRNSPLHF. CDR3 nucleotide sequence: TGTGCCAGCACCAGACAGGGTAGGAATTCACCCCTCCACTTT.

This chain connects TRBV5-1 to TRBJ1-1, with D possibly TRBD1 on 6 matching bases. The germline V and J ends were trimmed by 2 bases and 2 bases, with 10 bases remaining between them. The germline gives CDR1 SGHRS, CDR2 YFSETQ. The length of the CDR3 is 14 residues. The CDR3 nucleotides are TGCGCCAGCAGCTTCAACAGGGTAAACACTGAAGCTTTCTTT. It encodes CASSFNRVNTEAFF.

The chain combines TRBV15 with TRBJ1-5; D is unresolved. Germline lookup yields CDR1 LNHNV and CDR2 YYDKDF (reference sequence). The CDR3 consists of 13 residues. Trimming took 0 bases from V and 6 from J, leaving 6 bases between them. The chain's CDR3 is CATSRDSIQPQHF. Written as DNA, the CDR3 is TGTGCCACCAGCAGAGATAGTATTCAGCCCCAGCATTTT.

This rearrangement joins TRBV4-1 to TRBJ2-7; D call uncertain. Trimming cost V 1 base and J 4 bases, with 8 bases left between them. The CDR3 contains 13 residues. Germline V CDR1 and CDR2: MGHRA, YSYEKL. As DNA, the CDR3 is TGCGCCAGCAGCCAAGCGGGTAGTTACGAGCAGTACTTC. Translation: CASSQAGSYEQYF.

This clone was counted only a few times. V usage is TRBV19 and J usage is TRBJ2-5, with 15 bases aligning to TRBD2. The CDR3 runs 16 residues. Germline CDR1 and CDR2: LNHDA and SQIVND (reference sequence). The trim removed 5 bases at V and 1 base at J, leaving 2 bases unmatched. In DNA, the CDR3 is TGTGCCAGTAGTCTGGGACTAGCGGGGGGCCAAGAGACCCAGTACTTC. Its protein product is CASSLGLAGGQETQYF.

This clone was detected once. The chain uses TRBV28 and TRBJ1-3; a possible D gene is TRBD1 (6 bases). CDR1 is MDHEN, CDR2 SYDVKM, per germline. The CDR3 has 19 residues. The V end was cut by 8 bases, the J end by 1 base, with 27 bases between. The chain's CDR3 is CASRGGGAGVQASGNTIYF. As DNA, the CDR3 is TGTGCCAGCCGCGGGGGGGGCGCAGGGGTACAAGCGTCTGGAAACACCATATATTTT.

The rearrangement links TRBV7-2 to TRBJ2-7, with 8 nucleotides matching TRBD2. V lost 4 bases, J lost 1 base, and 6 bases stayed unmatched. This CDR3 region has 15 residues. Germline lookup yields CDR1 SGHTA and CDR2 FQGNSA. The CDR3 region is CASSSFSGVSYEQYF. DNA for the CDR3: TGTGCCAGCAGCTCGTTTAGCGGGGTATCCTACGAGCAGTACTTC.

On this clone itself: One junction end does not reproduce the germline sequence, and a read error may be involved. CDR3 in amino acids: CASSSTGGRGMGF. CDR3 DNA: TGTGCCAGCAGTTCGACAGGGGGCCGAGGGATGGGATTC. This chain links TRBV28 with TRBJ1-2, with TRBD1 identical over 10 bases. Looked up from germline, CDR1 is MDHEN and CDR2 is SYDVKM. The CDR3 has 13 amino acids.